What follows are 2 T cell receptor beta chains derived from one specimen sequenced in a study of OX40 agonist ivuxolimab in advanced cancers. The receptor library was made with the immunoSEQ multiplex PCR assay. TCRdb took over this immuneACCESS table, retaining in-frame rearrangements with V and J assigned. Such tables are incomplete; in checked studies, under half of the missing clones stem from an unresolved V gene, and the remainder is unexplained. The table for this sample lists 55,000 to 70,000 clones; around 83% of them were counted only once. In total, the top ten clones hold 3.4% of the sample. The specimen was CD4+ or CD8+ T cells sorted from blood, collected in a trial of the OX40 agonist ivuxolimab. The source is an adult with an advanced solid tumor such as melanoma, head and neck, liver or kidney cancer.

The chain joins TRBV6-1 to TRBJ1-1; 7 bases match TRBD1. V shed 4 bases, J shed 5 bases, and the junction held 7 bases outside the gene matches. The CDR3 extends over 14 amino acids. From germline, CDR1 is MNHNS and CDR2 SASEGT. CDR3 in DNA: TGTGCCAGCAGTGGACAGGGTGGAGGAACTGAAGCTTTCTTT. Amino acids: CASSGQGGGTEAFF.

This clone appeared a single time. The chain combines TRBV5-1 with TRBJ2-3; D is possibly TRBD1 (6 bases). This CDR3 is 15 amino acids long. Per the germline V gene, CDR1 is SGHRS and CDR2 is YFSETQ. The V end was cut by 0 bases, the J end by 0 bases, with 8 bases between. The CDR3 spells CASSLGGQSTDTQYF. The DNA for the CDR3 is TGCGCCAGCAGCTTGGGTGGACAGAGCACAGATACGCAGTATTTT.